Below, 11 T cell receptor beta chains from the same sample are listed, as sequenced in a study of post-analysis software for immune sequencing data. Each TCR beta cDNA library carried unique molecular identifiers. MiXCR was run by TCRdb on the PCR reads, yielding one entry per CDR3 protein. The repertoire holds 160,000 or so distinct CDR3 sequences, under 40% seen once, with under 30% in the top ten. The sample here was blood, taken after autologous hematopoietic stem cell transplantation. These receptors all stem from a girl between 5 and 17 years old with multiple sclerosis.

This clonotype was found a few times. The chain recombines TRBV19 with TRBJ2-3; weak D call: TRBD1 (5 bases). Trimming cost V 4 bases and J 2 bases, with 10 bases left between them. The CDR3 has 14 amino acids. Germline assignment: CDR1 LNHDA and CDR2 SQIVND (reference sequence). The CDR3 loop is CASSTSTATDTQYF. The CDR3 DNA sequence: TGTGCCAGTAGTACATCGACAGCCACAGATACGCAGTATTTT.

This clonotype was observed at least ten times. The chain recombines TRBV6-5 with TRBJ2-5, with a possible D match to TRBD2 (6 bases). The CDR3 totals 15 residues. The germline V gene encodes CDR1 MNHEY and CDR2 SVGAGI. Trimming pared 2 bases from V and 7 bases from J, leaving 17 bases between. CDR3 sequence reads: CASSYAGPGYGTQYF. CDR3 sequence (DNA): TGTGCCAGCAGTTACGCGGGACCGGGATATGGGACCCAGTACTTC.

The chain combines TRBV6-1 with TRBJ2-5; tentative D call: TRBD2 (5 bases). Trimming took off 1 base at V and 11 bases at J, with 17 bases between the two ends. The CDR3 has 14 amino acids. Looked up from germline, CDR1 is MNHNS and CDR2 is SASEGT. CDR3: CASSEGLQSSEQYF. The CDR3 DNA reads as TGTGCCAGCAGTGAAGGACTACAATCGTCTGAGCAGTACTTC.

The CDR3 region has the DNA TGTGCCAGCTTAGGTCGGACCGAGGGGGAGCAGTACTTC. This translates into CASLGRTEGEQYF. The V gene is TRBV27, the J gene TRBJ2-7, with D perhaps matching TRBD1 or TRBD2 (5 bases each). The germline V and J ends were trimmed by 8 bases and 7 bases, with 18 bases remaining between them. From germline, CDR1 is MNHEY and CDR2 SMNVEV (reference sequence). The CDR3 length is 13 residues.

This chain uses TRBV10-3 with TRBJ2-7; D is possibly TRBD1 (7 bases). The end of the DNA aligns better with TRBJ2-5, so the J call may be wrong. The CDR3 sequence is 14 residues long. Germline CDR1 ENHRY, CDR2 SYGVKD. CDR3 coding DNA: TGTGCCATCAGTGCCGAGACAGGGAGGGAGACCCAGTACTTC. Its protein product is CAISAETGRETQYF.

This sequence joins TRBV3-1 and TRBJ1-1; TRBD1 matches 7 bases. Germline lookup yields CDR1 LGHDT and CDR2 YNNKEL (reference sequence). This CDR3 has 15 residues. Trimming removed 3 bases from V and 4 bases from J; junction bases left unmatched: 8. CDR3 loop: CASSHLTGWGTEAFF. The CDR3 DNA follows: TGTGCCAGCAGCCATTTGACAGGGTGGGGCACTGAAGCTTTCTTT.

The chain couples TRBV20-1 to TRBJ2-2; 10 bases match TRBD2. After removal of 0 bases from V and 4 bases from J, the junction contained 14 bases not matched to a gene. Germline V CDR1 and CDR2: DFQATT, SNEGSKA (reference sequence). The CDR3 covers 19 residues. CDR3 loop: CSARDDRRLAGVITGELFF. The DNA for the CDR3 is TGCAGTGCTAGAGATGACCGCCGGCTAGCGGGAGTCATCACCGGGGAGCTGTTTTTT.

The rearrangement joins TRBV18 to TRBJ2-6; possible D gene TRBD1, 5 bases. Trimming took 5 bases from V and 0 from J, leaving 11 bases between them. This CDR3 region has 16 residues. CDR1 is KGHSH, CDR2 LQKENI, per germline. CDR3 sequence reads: CASSGYRHSGANVLTF. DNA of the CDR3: TGTGCCAGCTCAGGGTACAGGCACTCTGGGGCCAACGTCCTGACTTTC.

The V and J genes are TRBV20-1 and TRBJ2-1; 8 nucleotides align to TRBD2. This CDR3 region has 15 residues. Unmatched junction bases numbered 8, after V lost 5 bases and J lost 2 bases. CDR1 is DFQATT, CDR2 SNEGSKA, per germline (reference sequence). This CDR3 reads CSAPLAGIPYNEQFF. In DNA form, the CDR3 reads TGCAGTGCTCCATTAGCGGGGATACCCTACAATGAGCAGTTCTTC.

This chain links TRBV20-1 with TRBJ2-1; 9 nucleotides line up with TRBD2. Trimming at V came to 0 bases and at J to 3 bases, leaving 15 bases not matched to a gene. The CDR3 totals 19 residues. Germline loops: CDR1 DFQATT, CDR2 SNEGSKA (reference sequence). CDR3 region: CSARDGVSGRGKIYNEQFF. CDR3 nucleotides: TGCAGTGCTAGAGATGGAGTTAGCGGGAGAGGGAAGATCTACAATGAGCAGTTCTTC.

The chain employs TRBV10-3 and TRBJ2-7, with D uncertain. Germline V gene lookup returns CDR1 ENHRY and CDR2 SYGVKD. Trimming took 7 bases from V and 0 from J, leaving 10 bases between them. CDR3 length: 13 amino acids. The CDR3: CAINGQSSYEQYF. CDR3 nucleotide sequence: TGTGCCATCAACGGTCAAAGCTCCTACGAGCAGTACTTC.